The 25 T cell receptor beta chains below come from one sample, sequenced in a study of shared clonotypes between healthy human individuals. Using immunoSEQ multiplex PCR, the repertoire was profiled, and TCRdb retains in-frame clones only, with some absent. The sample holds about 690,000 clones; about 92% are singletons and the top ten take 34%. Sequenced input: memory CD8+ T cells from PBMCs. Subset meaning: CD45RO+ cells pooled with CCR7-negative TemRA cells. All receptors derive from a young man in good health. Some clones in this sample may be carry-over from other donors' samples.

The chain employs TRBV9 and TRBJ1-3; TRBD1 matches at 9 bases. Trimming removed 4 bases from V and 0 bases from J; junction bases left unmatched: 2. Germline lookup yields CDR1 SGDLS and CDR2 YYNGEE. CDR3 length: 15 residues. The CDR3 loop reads CASSPTGGSGNTIYF. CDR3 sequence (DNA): TGTGCCAGCAGCCCGACAGGGGGCTCTGGAAACACCATATATTTT.

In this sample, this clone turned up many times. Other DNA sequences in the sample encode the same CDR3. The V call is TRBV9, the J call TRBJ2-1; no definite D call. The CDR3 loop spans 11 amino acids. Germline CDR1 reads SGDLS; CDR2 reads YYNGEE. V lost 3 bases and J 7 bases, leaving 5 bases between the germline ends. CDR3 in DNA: TGTGCCAGCAGCGCCTTTAATGAGCAGTTCTTC. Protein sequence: CASSAFNEQFF.

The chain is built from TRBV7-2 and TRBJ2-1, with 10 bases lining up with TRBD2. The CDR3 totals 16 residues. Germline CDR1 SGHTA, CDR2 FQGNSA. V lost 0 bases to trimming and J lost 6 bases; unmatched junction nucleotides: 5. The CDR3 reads CASSLAGLAWSNEQFF. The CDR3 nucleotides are TGTGCCAGCAGCTTAGCGGGACTAGCGTGGAGCAATGAGCAGTTCTTC. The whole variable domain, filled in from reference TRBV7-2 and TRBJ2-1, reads GAGVSQSPSNKVTEKGKDVELRCDPISGHTALYWYRQSLGQGLEFLIYFQGNSAPDKSGLPSDRFSAERTGGSVSTLTIQRTQQEDSAVYLCASSLAGLAWSNEQFFGPGTRLTVL.

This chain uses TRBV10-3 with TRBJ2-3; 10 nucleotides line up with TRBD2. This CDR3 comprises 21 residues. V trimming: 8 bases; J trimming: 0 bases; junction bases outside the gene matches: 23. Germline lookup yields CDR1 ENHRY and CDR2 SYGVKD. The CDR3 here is CAISGLAESIVVLSSTDTQYF. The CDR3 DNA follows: TGTGCCATCTCTGGACTAGCGGAAAGTATTGTCGTACTATCCAGCACAGATACGCAGTATTTT.

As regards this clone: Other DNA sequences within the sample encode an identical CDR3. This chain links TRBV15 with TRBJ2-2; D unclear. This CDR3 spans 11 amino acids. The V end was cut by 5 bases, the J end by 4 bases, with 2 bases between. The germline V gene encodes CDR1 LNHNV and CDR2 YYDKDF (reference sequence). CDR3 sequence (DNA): TGTGCCACCAGCTCCACCGGGGAGCTGTTTTTT. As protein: CATSSTGELFF. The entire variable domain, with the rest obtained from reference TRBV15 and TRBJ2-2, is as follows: DAMVIQNPRYQVTQFGKPVTLSCSQTLNHNVMYWYQQKSSQAPKLLFHYYDKDFNNEADTPDNFQSRRPNTSFCFLDIRSPGLGDTAMYLCATSSTGELFFGEGSRLTVL.

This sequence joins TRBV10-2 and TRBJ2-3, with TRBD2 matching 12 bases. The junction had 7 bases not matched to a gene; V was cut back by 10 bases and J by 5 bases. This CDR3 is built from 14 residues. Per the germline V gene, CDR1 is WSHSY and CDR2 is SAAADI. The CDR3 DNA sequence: TGCGCCACCTTACTAGCGGGAGGTAGAGATACGCAGTATTTT. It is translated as CATLLAGGRDTQYF.

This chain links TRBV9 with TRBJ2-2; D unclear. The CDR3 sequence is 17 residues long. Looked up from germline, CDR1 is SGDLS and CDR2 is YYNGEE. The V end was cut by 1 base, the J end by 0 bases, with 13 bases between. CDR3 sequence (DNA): TGTGCCAGCAGCGTACCCAGAGACGGTTCGAACACCGGGGAGCTGTTTTTT. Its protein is CASSVPRDGSNTGELFF.

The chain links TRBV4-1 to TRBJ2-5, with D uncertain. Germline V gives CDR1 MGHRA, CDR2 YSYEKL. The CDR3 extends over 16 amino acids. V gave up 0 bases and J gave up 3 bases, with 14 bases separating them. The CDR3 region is CASSQDRLLREETQYF. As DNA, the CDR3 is TGCGCCAGCAGCCAAGATCGGTTACTTAGGGAAGAGACCCAGTACTTC.

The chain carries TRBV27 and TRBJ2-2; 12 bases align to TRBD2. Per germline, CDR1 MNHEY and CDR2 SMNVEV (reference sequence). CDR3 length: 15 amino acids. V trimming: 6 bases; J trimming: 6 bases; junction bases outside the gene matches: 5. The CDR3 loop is CASRPTSGSPGELFF. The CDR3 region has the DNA TGTGCCAGCAGGCCGACTAGCGGGAGTCCCGGGGAGCTGTTTTTT.

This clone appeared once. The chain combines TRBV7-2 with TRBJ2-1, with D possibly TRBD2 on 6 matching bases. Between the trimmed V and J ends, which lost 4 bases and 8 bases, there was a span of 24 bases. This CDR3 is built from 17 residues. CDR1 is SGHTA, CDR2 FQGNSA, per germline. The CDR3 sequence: CASSSTPRGLLGDEQFF. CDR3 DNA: TGTGCCAGCAGCTCGACTCCGCGGGGTCTCCTTGGGGATGAGCAGTTCTTC.

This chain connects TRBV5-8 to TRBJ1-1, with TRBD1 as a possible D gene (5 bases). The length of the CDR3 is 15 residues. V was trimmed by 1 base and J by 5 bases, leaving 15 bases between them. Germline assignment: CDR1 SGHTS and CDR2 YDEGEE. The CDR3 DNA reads TGTGCCAGCAGCTTGATTCTACAGACAGCTACTGAAGCTTTCTTT. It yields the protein CASSLILQTATEAFF.

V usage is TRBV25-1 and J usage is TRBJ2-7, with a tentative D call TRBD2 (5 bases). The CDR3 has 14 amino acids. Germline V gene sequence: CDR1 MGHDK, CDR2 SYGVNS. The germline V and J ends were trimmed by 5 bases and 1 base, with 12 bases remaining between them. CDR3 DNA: TGTGCCAGCAGTCTACGGGGAGTGTCCTACGAGCAGTACTTC. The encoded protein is CASSLRGVSYEQYF.

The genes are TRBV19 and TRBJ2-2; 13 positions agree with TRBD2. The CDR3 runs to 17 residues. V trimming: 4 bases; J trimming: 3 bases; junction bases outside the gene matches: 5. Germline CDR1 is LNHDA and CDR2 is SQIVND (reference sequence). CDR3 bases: TGTGCCAGTAGTACGAGACTAGCGGGGGGCGACACCGGGGAGCTGTTTTTT. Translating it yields CASSTRLAGGDTGELFF.

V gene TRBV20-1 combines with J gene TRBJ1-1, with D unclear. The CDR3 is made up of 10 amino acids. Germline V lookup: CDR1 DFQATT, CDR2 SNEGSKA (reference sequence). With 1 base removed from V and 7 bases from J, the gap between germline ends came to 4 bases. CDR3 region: CSARGLEAFF. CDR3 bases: TGCAGTGCTAGAGGCCTTGAAGCTTTCTTT.

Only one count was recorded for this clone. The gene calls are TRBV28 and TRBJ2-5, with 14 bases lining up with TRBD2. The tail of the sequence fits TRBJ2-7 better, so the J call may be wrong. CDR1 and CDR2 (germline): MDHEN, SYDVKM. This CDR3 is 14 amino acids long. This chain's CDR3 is CASSLTSGRDEQYF. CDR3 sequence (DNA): TGTGCCAGCAGTTTGACTAGCGGGAGGGACGAGCAGTACTTC.

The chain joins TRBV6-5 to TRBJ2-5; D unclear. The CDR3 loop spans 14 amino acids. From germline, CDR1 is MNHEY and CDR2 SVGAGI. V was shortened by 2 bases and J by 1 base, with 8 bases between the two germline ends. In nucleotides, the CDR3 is TGTGCCAGCAGTTACGACCCCGCCCAAGAGACCCAGTACTTC. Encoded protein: CASSYDPAQETQYF.

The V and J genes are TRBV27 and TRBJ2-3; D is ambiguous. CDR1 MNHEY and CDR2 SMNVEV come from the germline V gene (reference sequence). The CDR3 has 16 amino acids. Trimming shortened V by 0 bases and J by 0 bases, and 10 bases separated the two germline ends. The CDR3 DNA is TGTGCCAGCAGTTTATCTCCGGCCTCTAGCACAGATACGCAGTATTTT. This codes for CASSLSPASSTDTQYF.

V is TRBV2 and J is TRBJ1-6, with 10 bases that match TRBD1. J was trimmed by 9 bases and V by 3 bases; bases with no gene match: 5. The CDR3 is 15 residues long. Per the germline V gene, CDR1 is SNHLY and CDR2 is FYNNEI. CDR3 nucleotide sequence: TGTGCCAGCAGTGATTCGACAGGGGGCAGTTCACCCCTCCACTTT. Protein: CASSDSTGGSSPLHF.

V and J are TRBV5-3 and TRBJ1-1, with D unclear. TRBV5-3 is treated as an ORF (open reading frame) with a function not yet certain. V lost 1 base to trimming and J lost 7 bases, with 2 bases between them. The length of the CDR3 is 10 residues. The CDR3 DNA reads TGTGCCAGAAGCTTGAATGAAGCTTTCTTT. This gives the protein CARSLNEAFF.

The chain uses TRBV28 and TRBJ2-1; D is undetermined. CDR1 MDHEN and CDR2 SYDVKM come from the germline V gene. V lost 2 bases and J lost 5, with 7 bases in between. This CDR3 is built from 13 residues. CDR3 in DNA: TGTGCCAGCAGTTTACCCCCTAACAATGAGCAGTTCTTC. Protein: CASSLPPNNEQFF.

CDR3 DNA: TGTGCCAGCAGCCAAGTCGAGCGGATCTCCTACAATGAGCAGTTCTTC. This gives the protein CASSQVERISYNEQFF. The chain links TRBV4-2 to TRBJ2-1; D is possibly TRBD2 (5 bases). Trimming stripped 1 base from V and 0 bases from J, with 10 bases between. The CDR3 sequence is 16 residues long. Germline CDR1 reads LGHNA; CDR2 reads YNFKEQ.

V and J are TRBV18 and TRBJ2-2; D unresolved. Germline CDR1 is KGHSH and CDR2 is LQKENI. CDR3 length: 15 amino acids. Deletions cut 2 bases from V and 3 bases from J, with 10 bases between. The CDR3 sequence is CASSPSSLYTGELFF. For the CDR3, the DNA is TGTGCCAGCTCACCATCCAGCCTATACACCGGGGAGCTGTTTTTT.

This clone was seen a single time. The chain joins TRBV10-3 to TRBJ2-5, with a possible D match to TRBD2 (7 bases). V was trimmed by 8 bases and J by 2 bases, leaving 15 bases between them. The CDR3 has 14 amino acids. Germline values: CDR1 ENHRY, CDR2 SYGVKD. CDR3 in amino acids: CAIWGGGQQETQYF. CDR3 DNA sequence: TGTGCCATCTGGGGGGGCGGGCAGCAAGAGACCCAGTACTTC.

Written as DNA, the CDR3 is TGCGCCAGCAGCCAAGGGGGACGGCAGAACACTGAAGCTTTCTTT. Its translation: CASSQGGRQNTEAFF. V usage is TRBV4-1 and J usage is TRBJ1-1; TRBD1 might be the D (5 bases). The ends were cut back, 1 base at V and 1 base at J, with 10 bases in the middle. CDR1 is MGHRA and CDR2 is YSYEKL in the germline V gene. The CDR3 loop spans 15 amino acids.

The CDR3 nucleotides read TGTGCCAGCAGGTTGGGGGGTCTTAGGGACGACGAGCAGTTCTTC. Encoded protein: CASRLGGLRDDEQFF. The chain is built from TRBV7-9 and TRBJ2-1, with D possibly matching TRBD2 (6 bases). Germline V lookup: CDR1 SEHNR, CDR2 FQNEAQ (reference sequence). The CDR3 covers 15 residues. Trimming cost V 6 bases and J 10 bases, with 22 bases left between them.